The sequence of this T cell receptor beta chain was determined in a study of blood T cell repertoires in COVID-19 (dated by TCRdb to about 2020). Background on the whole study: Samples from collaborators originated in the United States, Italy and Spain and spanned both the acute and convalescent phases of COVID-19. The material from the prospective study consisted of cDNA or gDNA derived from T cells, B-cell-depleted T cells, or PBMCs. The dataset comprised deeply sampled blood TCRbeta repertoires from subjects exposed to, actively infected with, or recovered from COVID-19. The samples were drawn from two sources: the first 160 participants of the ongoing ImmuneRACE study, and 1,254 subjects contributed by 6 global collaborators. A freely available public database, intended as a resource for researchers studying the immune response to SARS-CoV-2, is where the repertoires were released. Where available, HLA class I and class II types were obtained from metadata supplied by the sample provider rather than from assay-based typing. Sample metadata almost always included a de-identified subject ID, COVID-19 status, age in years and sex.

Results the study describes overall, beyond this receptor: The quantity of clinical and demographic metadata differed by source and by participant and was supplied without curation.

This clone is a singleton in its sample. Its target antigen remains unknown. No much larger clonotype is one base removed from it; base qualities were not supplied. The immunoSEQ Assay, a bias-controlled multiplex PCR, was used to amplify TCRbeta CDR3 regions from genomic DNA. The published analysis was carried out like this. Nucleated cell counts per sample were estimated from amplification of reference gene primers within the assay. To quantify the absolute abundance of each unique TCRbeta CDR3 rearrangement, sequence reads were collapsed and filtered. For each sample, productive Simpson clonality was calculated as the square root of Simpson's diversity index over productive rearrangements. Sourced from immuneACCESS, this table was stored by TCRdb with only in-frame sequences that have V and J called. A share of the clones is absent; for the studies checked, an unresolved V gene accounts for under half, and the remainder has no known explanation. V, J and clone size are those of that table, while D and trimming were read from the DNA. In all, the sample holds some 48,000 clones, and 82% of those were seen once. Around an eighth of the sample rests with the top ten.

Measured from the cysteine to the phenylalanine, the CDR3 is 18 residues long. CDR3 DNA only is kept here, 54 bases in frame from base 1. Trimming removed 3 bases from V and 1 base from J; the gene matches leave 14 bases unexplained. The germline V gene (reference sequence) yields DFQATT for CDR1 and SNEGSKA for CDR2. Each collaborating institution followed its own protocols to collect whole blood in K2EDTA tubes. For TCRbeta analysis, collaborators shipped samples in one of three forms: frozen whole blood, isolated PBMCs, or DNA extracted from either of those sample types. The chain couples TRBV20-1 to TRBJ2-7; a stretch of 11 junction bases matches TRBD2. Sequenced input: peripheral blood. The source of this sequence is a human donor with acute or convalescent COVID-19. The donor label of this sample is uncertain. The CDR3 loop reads CSASGTLAGGPFSYEQYF. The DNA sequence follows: TGCAGTGCTAGTGGGACCCTAGCGGGAGGCCCTTTTTCCTACGAGCAGTACTTC.